Each of the 30 T cell receptor beta chains below was sequenced from the same sample in a study of T cells in women clearing cervical HPV infection. Sequenced by immunoSEQ multiplex PCR; TCRdb stores in-frame clones only, minus some. In total, the table holds about 26,000 clones. The material sequenced was blood buffy coat. The receptor set was obtained from a woman between 18 and 70 years old with a cervical HPV16 infection that either progressed to CIN3+ or cleared (not recorded which).

Details on this clone: The read ends 3 residues early relative to the CDR3; the germline J gene fills the gap. This chain uses TRBV12-3 or TRBV12-4 with TRBJ2-2, with TRBD2 as a possible D gene (6 bases). The CDR3 length is 14 residues. V dropped 5 bases and J dropped 3 bases, with 10 bases sitting between them. This CDR3 is CASSPGTDTGELFF. The sequenced CDR3 bases are TGTGCCAGCAGTCCCGGGACTGACACCGGGGAG.

About this clone itself: The read ends 3 residues before the CDR3 terminus; that terminus is restored from the germline J gene. The rearrangement uses TRBV27 and TRBJ1-4, with a weak D call TRBD1 (5 bases). Germline assignment: CDR1 MNHEY and CDR2 SMNVEV (reference sequence). This CDR3 contains 18 residues. Incomplete CDR3 DNA: TGTGCCAGCAGTTTAAGTTTAGGGTTCTGGTCTGGGGCCAACGTA. Its translation is CASSLSLGFWSGANV. In full, the CDR3 is CASSLSLGFWSGANVLFF.

A remark on this clone: The read finishes 3 residues shy of the CDR3 end, and the germline J gene is used to complete it. The rearrangement joins TRBV18 to TRBJ2-4; D might be TRBD2 (6 bases). Germline lookup yields CDR1 KGHSH and CDR2 LQKENI. This CDR3 spans 14 amino acids. CDR3: CASSPPRRGGGQYF. The CDR3 bases that were read are TGTGCCAGCTCACCACCGAGGAGGGGAGGTGGT.

Turning to this clone: The read halts 3 residues ahead of the CDR3 end, with the missing end drawn from the germline J gene. The chain employs TRBV11-2 and TRBJ1-2, with D perhaps matching TRBD1 (5 bases). V dropped 5 bases and J dropped 4 bases, with 17 bases sitting between them. The CDR3 is 15 residues long. Per germline, CDR1 SGHAT and CDR2 FQNNGV. The CDR3 sequence: CASSPGTLRGYGYTF. CDR3 bases read: TGTGCCAGCAGCCCAGGGACTTTAAGAGGCTATGGC.

In regard to this clone: The sequence runs out 3 residues before the end of the CDR3; the remainder is reconstructed from the germline J gene. This rearrangement joins TRBV5-1 to TRBJ2-2, with 7 nucleotides matching TRBD2. Looked up from germline, CDR1 is SGHRS and CDR2 is YFSETQ. The length of the CDR3 is 15 residues. This chain's CDR3 is CASSLTGGQDEKLFF. CDR3 DNA, as far as it was read: TGCGCCAGCAGCTTGACGGGGGGTCAAGATGAAAAG.

The CDR3 here is CASSVSGGSTEAFF. CDR3 DNA, as far as it was read: TGCGCCAGCAGCGTTTCAGGGGGGAGCACTGAA. The V and J genes are TRBV5-1 and TRBJ1-1; 7 nucleotides agree with TRBD1. The read finishes 3 residues shy of the CDR3 end, and the germline J gene is used to complete it. CDR1 is SGHRS, CDR2 YFSETQ, per germline. The CDR3 has 14 amino acids. V lost 4 bases and J lost 4; bases outside the gene matches: 7. The whole variable domain, remainder taken from reference TRBV5-1 and TRBJ1-1, is KAGVTQTPRYLIKTRGQQVTLSCSPISGHRSVSWYQQTPGQGLQFLFEYFSETQRNKGNFPGRFSGRQFSNSRSEMNVSTLELGDSALYLCASSVSGGSTEAFFGQGTRLTVV.

The part of the CDR3 DNA that was read is TGTGCCAGCTCGCCCGGTAATACTAACTATGGT. Amino acid sequence: CASSPGNTNYG. The full CDR3 protein reads CASSPGNTNYGQYF. The genes are TRBV18 and TRBJ2-4, with D hard to call. The CDR3 extends 3 residues past the end of the read, so its final part is completed from the germline J gene. In germline, CDR1 is KGHSH, CDR2 LQKENI. This CDR3 spans 14 amino acids.

Details on this clone: The CDR3 end lies 3 residues beyond the end of the read and is filled in from the germline J gene. The chain recombines TRBV4-1 with TRBJ1-4; 9 bases are shared with TRBD1. The CDR3 spans 15 residues. CDR1 and CDR2 from the germline V gene are MGHRA and YSYEKL. V shed 0 bases and J 5 bases; nucleotides not matched to a gene: 1. The CDR3 sequence is CASSQDGTGNEKLFF. The sequenced CDR3 bases are TGCGCCAGCAGCCAAGATGGGACAGGGAATGAAAAA.

As for this clone: With the read ending 3 residues before the CDR3 end, the germline J gene is used to fill in that end. The genes are TRBV5-1 and TRBJ1-6, with 8 bases matching TRBD1. Trimming cost V 3 bases and J 10 bases; bases outside gene matches: 6. Germline V CDR1 and CDR2: SGHRS, YFSETQ. This CDR3 region has 14 residues. Incomplete CDR3 DNA: TGCGCCAGCAGCTCACGGACAGGGCAGTCACCC. Protein sequence: CASSSRTGQSP. The entire CDR3 is CASSSRTGQSPLHF. Based on the CDR3 plus reference TRBV5-1 and TRBJ1-6, the full variable domain is KAGVTQTPRYLIKTRGQQVTLSCSPISGHRSVSWYQQTPGQGLQFLFEYFSETQRNKGNFPGRFSGRQFSNSRSEMNVSTLELGDSALYLCASSSRTGQSPLHFGNGTRLTVT.

About this clone: The CDR3 goes on 3 residues after the read ends, and that part is filled in from the germline J gene. This chain joins TRBV5-1 and TRBJ2-2; D is perhaps TRBD2 (5 bases). Germline-derived CDR1 and CDR2 are SGHRS and YFSETQ. The germline V and J ends were trimmed by 6 bases and 3 bases, with 12 bases remaining between them. The CDR3 covers 14 residues. The covered CDR3 bases are TGCGCCAGCATAGGCGTCGGGGACACCGGGGAG. This gives the protein CASIGVGDTGE. In full, the CDR3 is CASIGVGDTGELFF.

Note on this clone: The CDR3 extends 3 residues past the end of the read, so its final part is completed from the germline J gene. This sequence joins TRBV7-6 and TRBJ2-1, with D perhaps TRBD2 (7 bases). Germline V lookup: CDR1 SGHVS, CDR2 FNYEAQ. V was trimmed by 5 bases and J by 7 bases, leaving 9 bases between them. This CDR3 is built from 12 residues. This CDR3 reads CASSRGGNEQFF. The CDR3 bases that were read are TGTGCCAGCAGCAGGGGGGGGAATGAG.

As for this clone: The read terminates 3 residues ahead of where the CDR3 ends, so the germline J gene completes it. The chain recombines TRBV18 with TRBJ1-4; TRBD1 matches 9 bases. The J segment lost 5 bases and the V segment lost 3 bases, leaving 4 bases of the junction unmatched. CDR1 and CDR2 (germline): KGHSH, LQKENI. The CDR3 has 15 amino acids. The CDR3 loop reads CASSPGQGPNEKLFF. CDR3 DNA (partial): TGTGCCAGCTCACCGGGACAGGGTCCCAATGAAAAA.

As for this clone: The sequence runs out 3 residues before the end of the CDR3; the remainder is reconstructed from the germline J gene. The V gene is TRBV2, the J gene TRBJ1-1; 7 bases are shared with TRBD1. Trimming at V came to 8 bases and at J to 1 base, leaving 7 bases not matched to a gene. Germline CDR1 is SNHLY and CDR2 is FYNNEI. This CDR3 is built from 14 residues. CDR3 DNA, as far as it was read: TGTGCCAGCCACAGGGGCAGGGGGAACACTGAA. Amino acid sequence: CASHRGRGNTE. The full CDR3 protein is CASHRGRGNTEAFF.

For this clone: The read stops 3 residues short of the end of the CDR3; the missing end is completed from the germline J gene. This rearrangement joins TRBV7-3 to TRBJ2-1, with 10 bases identical to TRBD1. The CDR3 consists of 15 residues. Germline CDR1 is SGHTA and CDR2 is FQGTGA. Trimming cost V 4 bases and J 4 bases; bases outside gene matches: 4. This CDR3 reads CASSSTGQGYNEQFF. CDR3 DNA, as far as it was read: TGTGCCAGCAGCTCAACGGGACAGGGGTACAATGAG.

About this clone itself: The read ends 3 residues early relative to the CDR3; the germline J gene fills the gap. The V and J genes are TRBV7-8 and TRBJ2-7; 7 bases are shared with TRBD1. The CDR3 has 14 residues. V lost 5 bases to trimming and J lost 4 bases; unmatched junction nucleotides: 8. Per the germline V gene, CDR1 is SGHVS and CDR2 is FQNEAQ. This CDR3 reads CASSPRTGIYEQYF. CDR3 DNA (partial): TGTGCCAGCAGCCCAAGGACAGGAATATACGAG.

Details on this clone: The read halts 3 residues ahead of the CDR3 end, with the missing end drawn from the germline J gene. The gene calls are TRBV5-6 and TRBJ2-5, with D unresolved. The V gene lost 0 bases and the J gene lost 0 bases, with 9 bases spanning the gap. The V gene's germline CDR1 is SGHDT and CDR2 YYEEEE. The CDR3 length is 15 residues. Incomplete CDR3 DNA: TGTGCCAGCAGCTTGGACAGAAGGTACCAAGAGACC. Its protein product is CASSLDRRYQET. The complete CDR3 reads CASSLDRRYQETQYF.

Notes on this clone: The read falls 3 residues short of the CDR3 end, and the missing part is taken from the germline J gene. The chain couples TRBV2 to TRBJ2-7; D is unresolved. V dropped 5 bases and J dropped 5 bases, with 7 bases sitting between them. There are 11 residues in the CDR3. Germline CDR1 and CDR2: SNHLY and FYNNEI. The CDR3 loop reads CASSNTDEQYF. Partial CDR3 DNA: TGTGCCAGCAGTAATACGGACGAG.

For this clone: Read sequence stops 3 residues before the CDR3 end, and the germline J gene provides the missing end. V is TRBV7-2 and J is TRBJ2-5, with TRBD2 identical over 7 bases. Germline V gene sequence: CDR1 SGHTA, CDR2 FQGNSA. Unmatched junction bases numbered 6, after V lost 5 bases and J lost 6 bases. The CDR3 length is 13 residues. The CDR3 loop reads CASSPGTIQTQYF. The part of the CDR3 DNA that was read is TGTGCCAGCAGCCCCGGGACTATTCAGACC.

Turning to this clone: The CDR3 is cut off 3 residues early in the read; its end comes from the germline J gene. V usage is TRBV2 and J usage is TRBJ2-2, with 12 bases identical to TRBD2. The germline V gene encodes CDR1 SNHLY and CDR2 FYNNEI. After removal of 6 bases from V and 1 base from J, the junction contained 6 bases not matched to a gene. CDR3 length: 17 amino acids. The CDR3 DNA, read in part, is TGTGCCAGCAGGACTCGGACTAGCGGGGAGAACACCGGGGAG. Its protein is CASRTRTSGENTGE. The complete CDR3 protein is CASRTRTSGENTGELFF.

For this clone: Read coverage stops 3 residues before the CDR3 terminus; the germline J gene supplies the remainder. J is TRBJ1-1 and V is TRBV29-1, with D perhaps TRBD1 (6 bases). The germline V gene has CDR1 SQVTM and CDR2 ANQGSEA. CDR3 length equals 14 residues. Trimming shortened V by 6 bases and J by 3 bases, and 17 bases separated the two germline ends. The CDR3: CSVPTTGHHTEAFF. Incomplete CDR3 DNA: TGCAGCGTACCCACGACAGGCCACCACACTGAA.

As for this clone: Read data end 3 residues before the CDR3 end; the end is taken from the germline J gene. The genes are TRBV7-9 and TRBJ2-2; D gene ambiguous. The CDR3 loop spans 15 amino acids. CDR1 and CDR2 (germline): SEHNR, FQNEAQ (reference sequence). CDR3 sequence: CASSLDGTGNSPLFF. CDR3 DNA (partial): TGTGCCAGCAGCTTAGACGGAACGGGTAATTCACCG.

The covered CDR3 bases are TGTGCCAGCAGCTTAGCCCACAGGGGAGACATCTCAGATACG. It encodes CASSLAHRGDISDT. The entire CDR3 protein is CASSLAHRGDISDTQYF. This chain uses TRBV7-2 with TRBJ2-3, with 7 nucleotides matching TRBD1. The read falls 3 residues short of the CDR3 end, and the missing part is taken from the germline J gene. Germline CDR1 reads SGHTA; CDR2 reads FQGNSA. The CDR3 is 17 amino acids. Trimming removed 0 bases from V and 4 bases from J; junction bases left unmatched: 10.

Notes on this clone: Read sequence stops 3 residues before the CDR3 end, and the germline J gene provides the missing end. The chain recombines TRBV5-1 with TRBJ2-2, with TRBD2 identical over 8 bases. The CDR3 is made up of 15 amino acids. Trimming cost V 5 bases and J 5 bases; bases outside gene matches: 8. Per the germline V gene, CDR1 is SGHRS and CDR2 is YFSETQ. The DNA read from the CDR3 is TGCGCCAGCAGAAGAAGCGGGGGCGGAACCGGGGAG. Residues: CASRRSGGGTGE. The complete CDR3 reads CASRRSGGGTGELFF.

For this clone: Read sequence stops 3 residues before the CDR3 end, and the germline J gene provides the missing end. The chain links TRBV11-1 to TRBJ2-7, with 7 bases fitting TRBD1. The CDR3 consists of 15 residues. Germline CDR1 and CDR2: SGHAT and FQDESV (reference sequence). Trimming took 3 bases from V and 6 from J; bases not matched to a gene: 11. The CDR3 reads CASSFDRAVSGEQYF. The sequenced CDR3 bases are TGTGCCAGCAGCTTCGACAGGGCTGTCTCTGGCGAG.

Details on this clone: Coverage ceases 3 residues before the CDR3 finishes, and the germline J gene fills in the end. V and J are TRBV19 and TRBJ2-5, with 10 bases identical to TRBD2. CDR1 is LNHDA, CDR2 SQIVND, per germline (reference sequence). CDR3 length: 14 amino acids. The ends lost 4 bases at V and 2 bases at J; junction bases unmatched: 1. The CDR3 loop is CASSKTSGQETQYF. The part of the CDR3 DNA that was read is TGTGCCAGTAGTAAGACTAGCGGGCAAGAGACC.

Points on this clone: The read terminates 3 residues before the CDR3 end, so the remaining end is supplied by the germline J gene. This chain links TRBV2 with TRBJ2-1; weak D call: TRBD2 (5 bases). Germline CDR1 SNHLY, CDR2 FYNNEI. CDR3 length: 13 residues. Trimming pared 6 bases from V and 8 bases from J, leaving 14 bases between. The part of the CDR3 DNA that was read is TGTGCCAGCAGGACCCAACTAGTCGATGAG. This sequence encodes CASRTQLVDE. The full CDR3 is CASRTQLVDEQFF.

Concerning this clone itself: The DNA ends 3 residues before the CDR3 does, and the rest of the CDR3 is filled in from the germline J gene. The chain uses TRBV6-2 or TRBV6-3 and TRBJ2-1; 10 nucleotides agree with TRBD2. The CDR3 is 15 residues long. V lost 6 bases to trimming and J lost 7 bases; unmatched junction nucleotides: 9. The germline V gene encodes CDR1 MNHEY and CDR2 SVGEGT. CDR3 loop: CASRLTSGVGNEQFF. CDR3 DNA (partial): TGTGCCAGCAGGCTTACTAGCGGGGTTGGGAATGAG.

Note on this clone: The CDR3 end falls 3 residues outside the read, so it is completed with the germline J gene. This chain connects TRBV28 to TRBJ1-2, with 10 bases identical to TRBD1. After removal of 6 bases from V and 2 bases from J, the junction contained 3 bases not matched to a gene. Germline lookup yields CDR1 MDHEN and CDR2 SYDVKM. The CDR3 runs to 14 residues. CDR3 region: CASRGTGENYGYTF. The covered CDR3 bases are TGTGCCAGCAGAGGGACAGGGGAGAACTATGGC.

About this clone: The missing CDR3 end, 3 residues past where the read stops, is filled in from the germline J gene. The chain joins TRBV12-3 or TRBV12-4 to TRBJ2-5; D not certain. Trimming pared 6 bases from V and 7 bases from J, leaving 12 bases between. The CDR3 length is 12 residues. CDR3 DNA (partial): TGTGCCAGCAGCTCTCCACCGCGGACC. Its protein product is CASSSPPRT. The CDR3 as a whole reads CASSSPPRTQYF.

CDR3 bases read: TGCAGTGCTAGTACGGTAGTCCAGCCC. Protein product: CSASTVVQP. The full CDR3 protein is CSASTVVQPQHF. The chain combines TRBV20-1 with TRBJ1-5; no firm D call. The read ends 3 residues early relative to the CDR3; the germline J gene fills the gap. The CDR3 sequence is 12 residues long. The germline CDR1 and CDR2 sequences are DFQATT and SNEGSKA (reference sequence). Trimming took off 3 bases at V and 7 bases at J, with 10 bases between the two ends.